The T cell receptor beta chain described here comes from a study of response to subunit inactivated influenza vaccine. CDR3 length: 13 amino acids. The J segment lost 7 bases and the V segment lost 5 bases, leaving 10 bases of the junction unmatched. Germline values: CDR1 DFQATT, CDR2 SNEGSKA (reference sequence). In the case of this clonotype: Its antigen is not known.

Study observations and caveats: The authors proposed limited new T cell recruitment per seasonal influenza vaccination.

Via MiXCR, TCRdb re-called the RT-PCR reads, giving one row per CDR3 protein. The profile shows about 500,000 distinct CDR3 sequences, approximately 16% of them singletons. The clonotype originates from a man between 50 and 75 years old who received an inactivated influenza vaccine. Here the sequenced sample was CD4+ T cells sorted from PBMCs, taken less than 25 months after vaccination. The chain carries TRBV20-1 and TRBJ1-2, with 7 nucleotides matching TRBD1. The CDR3 protein is CSAPPTGAGGYTF. The CDR3 DNA is TGCAGTGCTCCACCTACAGGGGCGGGTGGCTACACCTTC.